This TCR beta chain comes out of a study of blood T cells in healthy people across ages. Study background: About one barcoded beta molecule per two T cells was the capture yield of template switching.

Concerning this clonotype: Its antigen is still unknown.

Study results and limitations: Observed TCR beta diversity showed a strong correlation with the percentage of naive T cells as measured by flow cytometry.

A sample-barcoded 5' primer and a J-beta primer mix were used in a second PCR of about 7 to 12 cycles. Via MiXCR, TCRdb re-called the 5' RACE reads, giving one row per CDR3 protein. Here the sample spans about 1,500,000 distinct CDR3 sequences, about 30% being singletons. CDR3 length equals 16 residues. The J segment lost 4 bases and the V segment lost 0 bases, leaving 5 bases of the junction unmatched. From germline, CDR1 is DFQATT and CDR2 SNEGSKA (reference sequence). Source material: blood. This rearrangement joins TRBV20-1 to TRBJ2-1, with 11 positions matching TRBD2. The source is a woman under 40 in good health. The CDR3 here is CSARDRGTSGYNEQFF. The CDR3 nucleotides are TGCAGTGCTAGAGATCGGGGGACTAGCGGATACAATGAGCAGTTCTTC.